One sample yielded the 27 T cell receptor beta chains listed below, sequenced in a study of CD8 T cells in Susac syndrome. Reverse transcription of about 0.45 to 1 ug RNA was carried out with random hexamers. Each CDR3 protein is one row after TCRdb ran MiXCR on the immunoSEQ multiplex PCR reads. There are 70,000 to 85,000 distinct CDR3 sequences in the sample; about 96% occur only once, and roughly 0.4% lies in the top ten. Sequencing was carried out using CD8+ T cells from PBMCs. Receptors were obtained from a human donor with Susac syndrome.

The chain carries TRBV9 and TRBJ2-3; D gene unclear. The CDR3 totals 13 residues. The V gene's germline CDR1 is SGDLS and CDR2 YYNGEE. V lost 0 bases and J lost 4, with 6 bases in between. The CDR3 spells CASSVVTADTQYF. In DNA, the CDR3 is TGTGCCAGCAGCGTAGTAACAGCAGATACGCAGTATTTT.

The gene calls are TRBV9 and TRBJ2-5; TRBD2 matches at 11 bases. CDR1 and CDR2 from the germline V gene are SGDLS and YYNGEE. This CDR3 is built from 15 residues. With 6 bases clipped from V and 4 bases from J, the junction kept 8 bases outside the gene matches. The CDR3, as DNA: TGTGCCAGCACCTTAGCGGGGGGGCGTGGAGAGACCCAGTACTTC. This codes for CASTLAGGRGETQYF.

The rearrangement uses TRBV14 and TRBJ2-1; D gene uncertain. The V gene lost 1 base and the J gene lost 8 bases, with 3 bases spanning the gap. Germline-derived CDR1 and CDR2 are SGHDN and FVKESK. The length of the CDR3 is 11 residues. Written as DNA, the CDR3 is TGTGCCAGCAGCCAAGGGTATGAGCAGTTCTTC. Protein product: CASSQGYEQFF.

The CDR3 sequence: CASSVGHDYGYTF. The DNA for the CDR3 is TGTGCCAGCAGCGTAGGCCATGACTATGGCTACACCTTC. This chain links TRBV9 with TRBJ1-2; D not resolved. The V end was cut by 0 bases, the J end by 3 bases, with 6 bases between. The CDR3 contains 13 residues. Germline values: CDR1 SGDLS, CDR2 YYNGEE.

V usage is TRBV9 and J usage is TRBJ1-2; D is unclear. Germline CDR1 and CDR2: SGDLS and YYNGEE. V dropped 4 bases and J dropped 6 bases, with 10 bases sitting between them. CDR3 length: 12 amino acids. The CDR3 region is CASSPYRNGYTF. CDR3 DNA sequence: TGTGCCAGCAGCCCCTACAGAAATGGCTACACCTTC.

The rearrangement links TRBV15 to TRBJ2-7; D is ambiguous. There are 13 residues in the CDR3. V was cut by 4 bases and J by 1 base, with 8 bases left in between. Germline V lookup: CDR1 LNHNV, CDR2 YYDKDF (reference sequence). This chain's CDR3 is CATSIAVSYEQYF. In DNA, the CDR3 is TGTGCCACCAGCATTGCGGTTTCCTACGAGCAGTACTTC.

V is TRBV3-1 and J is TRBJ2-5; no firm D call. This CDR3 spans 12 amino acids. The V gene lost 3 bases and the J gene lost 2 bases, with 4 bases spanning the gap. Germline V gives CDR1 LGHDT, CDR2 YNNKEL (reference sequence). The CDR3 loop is CASSHIQETQYF. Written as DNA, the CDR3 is TGTGCCAGCAGCCACATTCAAGAGACCCAGTACTTC.

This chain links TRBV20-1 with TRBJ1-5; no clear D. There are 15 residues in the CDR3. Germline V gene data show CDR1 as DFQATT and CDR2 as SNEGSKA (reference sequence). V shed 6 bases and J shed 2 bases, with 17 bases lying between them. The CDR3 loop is CSATPDSGGNQPQHF. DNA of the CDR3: TGCAGTGCCACTCCCGACTCTGGCGGCAATCAGCCCCAGCATTTT.

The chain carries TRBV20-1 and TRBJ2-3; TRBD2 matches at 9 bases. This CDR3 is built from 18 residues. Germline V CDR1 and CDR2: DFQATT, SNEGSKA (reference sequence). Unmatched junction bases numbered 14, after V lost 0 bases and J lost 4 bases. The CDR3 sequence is CSARDYAQAGGPPDTQYF. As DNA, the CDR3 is TGCAGTGCTAGAGATTACGCCCAGGCGGGAGGGCCCCCAGATACGCAGTATTTT.

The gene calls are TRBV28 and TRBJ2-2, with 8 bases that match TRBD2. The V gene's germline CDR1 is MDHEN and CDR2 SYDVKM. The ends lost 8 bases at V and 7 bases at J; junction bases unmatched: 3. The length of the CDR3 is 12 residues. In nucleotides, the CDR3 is TGTGCCAGCGGACTAGCAAACGGGGAGCTGTTTTTT. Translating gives CASGLANGELFF.

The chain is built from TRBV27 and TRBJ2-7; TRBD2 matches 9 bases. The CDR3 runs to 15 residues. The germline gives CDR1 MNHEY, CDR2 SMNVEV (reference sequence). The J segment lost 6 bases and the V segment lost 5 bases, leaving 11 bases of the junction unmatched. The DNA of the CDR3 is TGTGCCAGCAGTCAGCTAAGGCTAGCGGGATTCGAGCAGTACTTC. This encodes CASSQLRLAGFEQYF.

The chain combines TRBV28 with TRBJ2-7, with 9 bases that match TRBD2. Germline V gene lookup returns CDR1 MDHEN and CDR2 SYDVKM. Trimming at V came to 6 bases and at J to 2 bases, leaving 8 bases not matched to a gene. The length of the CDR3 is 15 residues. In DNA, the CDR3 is TGTGCCAGCAGGCTAGGGGCGGGAGGGCCCTACGAGCAGTACTTC. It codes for CASRLGAGGPYEQYF.

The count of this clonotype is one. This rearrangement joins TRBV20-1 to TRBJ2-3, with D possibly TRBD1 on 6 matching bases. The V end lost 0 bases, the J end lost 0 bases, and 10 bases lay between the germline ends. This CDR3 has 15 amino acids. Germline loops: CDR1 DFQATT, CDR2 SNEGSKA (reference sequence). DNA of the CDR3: TGCAGTGCTAGAGAAATGGGGGCTAGCACAGATACGCAGTATTTT. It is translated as CSAREMGASTDTQYF.

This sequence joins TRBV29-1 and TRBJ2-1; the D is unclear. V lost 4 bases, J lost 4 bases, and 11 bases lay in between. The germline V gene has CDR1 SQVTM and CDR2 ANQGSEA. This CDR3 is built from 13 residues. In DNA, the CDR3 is TGCAGCGTTGTGCAGTTAACATACAATGAGCAGTTCTTC. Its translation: CSVVQLTYNEQFF.

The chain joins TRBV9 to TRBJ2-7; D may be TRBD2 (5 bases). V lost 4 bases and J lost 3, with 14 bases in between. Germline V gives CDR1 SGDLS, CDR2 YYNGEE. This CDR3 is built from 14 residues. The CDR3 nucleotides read TGTGCCAGCAGCTCCGGGATTCAGGTCTACGAGCAGTACTTC. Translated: CASSSGIQVYEQYF.

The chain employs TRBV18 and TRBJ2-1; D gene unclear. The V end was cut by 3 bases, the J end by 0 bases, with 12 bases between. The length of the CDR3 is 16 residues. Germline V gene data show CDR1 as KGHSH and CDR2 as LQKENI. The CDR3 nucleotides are TGTGCCAGCTCACCCTTAATTGGAAGCTCCTACAATGAGCAGTTCTTC. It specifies CASSPLIGSSYNEQFF.

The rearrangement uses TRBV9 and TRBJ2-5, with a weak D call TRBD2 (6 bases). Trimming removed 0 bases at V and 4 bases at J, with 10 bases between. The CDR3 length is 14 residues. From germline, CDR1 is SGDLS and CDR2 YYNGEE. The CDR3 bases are TGTGCCAGCAGCGTAGTGGGGACTCCAGAGACCCAGTACTTC. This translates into CASSVVGTPETQYF.

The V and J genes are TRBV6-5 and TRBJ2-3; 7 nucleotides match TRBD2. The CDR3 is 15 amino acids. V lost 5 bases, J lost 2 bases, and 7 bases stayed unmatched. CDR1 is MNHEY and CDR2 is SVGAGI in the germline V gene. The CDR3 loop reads CASSPGLVDTDTQYF. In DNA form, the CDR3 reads TGTGCCAGCAGTCCTGGACTAGTTGACACAGATACGCAGTATTTT.

The CDR3 coding sequence is TGTGCCAGCAGCCCCCTGTTTAGCGGGATGCAAGAGACCCAGTACTTC. Its translation: CASSPLFSGMQETQYF. The chain uses TRBV4-2 and TRBJ2-5; the match to TRBD2 covers 8 bases. CDR3 size: 16 residues. The germline V gene encodes CDR1 LGHNA and CDR2 YNFKEQ. Unmatched junction bases numbered 9, after V lost 4 bases and J lost 2 bases.

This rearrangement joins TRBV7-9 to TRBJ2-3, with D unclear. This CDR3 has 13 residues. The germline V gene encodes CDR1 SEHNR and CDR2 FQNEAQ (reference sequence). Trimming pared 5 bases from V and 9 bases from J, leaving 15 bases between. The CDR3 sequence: CASSAFIAVTQYF. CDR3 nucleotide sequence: TGTGCCAGCAGCGCGTTTATCGCAGTCACGCAGTATTTT. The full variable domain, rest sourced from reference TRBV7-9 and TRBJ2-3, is DTGVSQNPRHKITKRGQNVTFRCDPISEHNRLYWYRQTLGQGPEFLTYFQNEAQLEKSRLLSDRFSAERPKGSFSTLEIQRTEQGDSAMYLCASSAFIAVTQYFGPGTRLTVL.

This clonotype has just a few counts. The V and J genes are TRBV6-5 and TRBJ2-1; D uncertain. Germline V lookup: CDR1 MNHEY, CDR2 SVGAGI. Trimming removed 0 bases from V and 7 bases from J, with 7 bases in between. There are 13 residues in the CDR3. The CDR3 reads CASSYSSGNEQFF. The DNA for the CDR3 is TGTGCCAGCAGTTACTCCTCCGGGAATGAGCAGTTCTTC.

The CDR3 spells CAWGRKTSATYNEQFF. The CDR3 DNA reads TGTGCCTGGGGTAGAAAGACTAGCGCAACCTACAATGAGCAGTTCTTC. This chain joins TRBV30 and TRBJ2-1; TRBD2 agrees at 8 bases. Germline V gene data show CDR1 as GTSNPN and CDR2 as SVGIG (reference sequence). The trim removed 5 bases at V and 2 bases at J, leaving 11 bases unmatched. This CDR3 is built from 16 residues.

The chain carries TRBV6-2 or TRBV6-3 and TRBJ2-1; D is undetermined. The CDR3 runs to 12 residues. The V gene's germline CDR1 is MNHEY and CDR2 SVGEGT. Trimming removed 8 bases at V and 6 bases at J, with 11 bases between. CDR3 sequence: CASSSESNEQFF. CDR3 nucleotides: TGTGCCAGCTCCAGCGAAAGCAATGAGCAGTTCTTC.

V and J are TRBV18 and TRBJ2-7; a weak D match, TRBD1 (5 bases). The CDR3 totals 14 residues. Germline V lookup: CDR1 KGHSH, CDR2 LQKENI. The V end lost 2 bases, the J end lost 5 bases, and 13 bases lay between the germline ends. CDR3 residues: CASSPRRTGDEQYV. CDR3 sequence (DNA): TGTGCCAGCTCACCAAGAAGAACAGGCGACGAGCAGTACGTC.

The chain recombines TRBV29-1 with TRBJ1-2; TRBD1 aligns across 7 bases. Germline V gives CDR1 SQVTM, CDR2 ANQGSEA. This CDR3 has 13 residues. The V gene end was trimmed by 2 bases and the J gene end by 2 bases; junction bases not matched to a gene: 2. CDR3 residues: CSVETGDNYGYTF. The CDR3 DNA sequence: TGCAGCGTTGAAACAGGGGACAACTATGGCTACACCTTC.

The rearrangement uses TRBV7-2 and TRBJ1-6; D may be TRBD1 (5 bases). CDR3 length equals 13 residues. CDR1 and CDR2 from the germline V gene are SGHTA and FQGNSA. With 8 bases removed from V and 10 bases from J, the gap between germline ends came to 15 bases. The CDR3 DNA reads TGTGCCAGCGCTGCCAGGGCAGGGTCACCCCTCCACTTT. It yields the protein CASAARAGSPLHF.

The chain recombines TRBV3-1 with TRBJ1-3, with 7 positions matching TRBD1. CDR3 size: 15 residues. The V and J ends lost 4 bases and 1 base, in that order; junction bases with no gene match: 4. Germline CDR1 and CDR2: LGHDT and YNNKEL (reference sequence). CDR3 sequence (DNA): TGTGCCAGCAGCCTCGGGACAGCGTCTGGAAACACCATATATTTT. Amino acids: CASSLGTASGNTIYF. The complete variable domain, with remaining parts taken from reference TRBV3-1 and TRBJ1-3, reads DTAVSQTPKYLVTQMGNDKSIKCEQNLGHDTMYWYKQDSKKFLKIMFSYNNKELIINETVPNRFSPKSPDKAHLNLHINSLELGDSAVYFCASSLGTASGNTIYFGEGSWLTVV.